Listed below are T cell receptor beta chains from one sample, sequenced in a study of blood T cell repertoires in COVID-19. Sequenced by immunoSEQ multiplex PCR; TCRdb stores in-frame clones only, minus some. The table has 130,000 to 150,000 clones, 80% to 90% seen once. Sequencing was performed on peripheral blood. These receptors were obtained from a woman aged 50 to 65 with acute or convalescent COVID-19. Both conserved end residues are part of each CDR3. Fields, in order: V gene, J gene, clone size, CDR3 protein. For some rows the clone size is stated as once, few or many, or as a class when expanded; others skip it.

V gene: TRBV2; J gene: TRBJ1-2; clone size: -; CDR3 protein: CASRGVINYGYTF
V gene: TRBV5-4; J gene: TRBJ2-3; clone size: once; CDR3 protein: CASSPPLAGAADTQYF
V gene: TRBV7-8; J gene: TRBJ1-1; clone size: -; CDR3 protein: CASSFLFEGANTEAFF
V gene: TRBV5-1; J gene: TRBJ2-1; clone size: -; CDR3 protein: CASSLNNEQFF
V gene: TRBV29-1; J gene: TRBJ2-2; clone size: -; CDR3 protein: CSVGQGRAGELFF
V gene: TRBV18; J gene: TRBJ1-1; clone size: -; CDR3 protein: CASSPTRDTNTEAFF
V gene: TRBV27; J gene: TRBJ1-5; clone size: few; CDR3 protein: CASRSRTVSNQPQHF
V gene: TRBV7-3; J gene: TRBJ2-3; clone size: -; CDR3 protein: CASSLTGPGGGTDTQYF
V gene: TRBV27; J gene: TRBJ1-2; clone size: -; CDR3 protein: CASSQTGSNYGYTF
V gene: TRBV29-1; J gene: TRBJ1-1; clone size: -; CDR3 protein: CSVENARANTEAFF
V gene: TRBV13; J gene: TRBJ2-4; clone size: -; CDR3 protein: CASSSLGGGPKNIQYF
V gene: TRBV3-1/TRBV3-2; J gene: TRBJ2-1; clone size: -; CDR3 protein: CASSPRGGREVNEQFF
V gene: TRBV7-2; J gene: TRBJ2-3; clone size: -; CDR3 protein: CASSLYTDTQYF
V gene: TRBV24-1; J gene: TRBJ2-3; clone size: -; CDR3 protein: CATSDSEGTSAPDTQYF
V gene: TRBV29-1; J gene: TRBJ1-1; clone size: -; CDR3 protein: CSVSGTEAFF
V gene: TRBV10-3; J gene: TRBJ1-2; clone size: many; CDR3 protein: CAISAGQDSNYGYTF
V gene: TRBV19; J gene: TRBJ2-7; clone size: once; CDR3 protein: CASSFKQGKEQYF
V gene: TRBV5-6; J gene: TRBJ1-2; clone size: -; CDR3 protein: CASSQVGQTRYGYTF
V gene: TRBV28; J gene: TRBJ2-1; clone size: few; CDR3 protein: CASRINLAGGPGSYNEQFF
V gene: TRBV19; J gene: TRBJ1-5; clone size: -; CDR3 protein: CASSPGQTNQPQHF
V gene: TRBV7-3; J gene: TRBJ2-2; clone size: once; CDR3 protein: CASSLQSSGGTSTGELFF
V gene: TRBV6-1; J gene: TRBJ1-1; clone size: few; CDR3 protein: CASSEFGEAFF
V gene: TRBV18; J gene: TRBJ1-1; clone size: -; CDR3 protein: CASSPERDTEAFF
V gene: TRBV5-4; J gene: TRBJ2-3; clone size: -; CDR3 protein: CASSPQGRLTDTQYF
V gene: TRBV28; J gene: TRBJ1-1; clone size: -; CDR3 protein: CASSWGQTNTEAFF
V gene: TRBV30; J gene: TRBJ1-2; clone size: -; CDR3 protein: CAWSVQGGTGYTF
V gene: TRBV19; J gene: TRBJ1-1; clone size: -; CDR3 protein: CASSNPTLYAEAFF
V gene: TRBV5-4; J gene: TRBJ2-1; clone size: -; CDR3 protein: CASSSAGGGYNEQFF
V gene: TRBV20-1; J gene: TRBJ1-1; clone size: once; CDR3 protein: CSARPPEAFF
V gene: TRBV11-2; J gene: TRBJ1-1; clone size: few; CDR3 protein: CASSLAGKGFF
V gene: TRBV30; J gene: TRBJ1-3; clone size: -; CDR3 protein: CACLLSPGTGNTIYF
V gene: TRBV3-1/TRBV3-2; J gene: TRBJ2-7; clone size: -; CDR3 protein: CASSLTSARTYEQYF
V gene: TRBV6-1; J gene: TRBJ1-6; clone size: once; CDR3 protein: CASSAMHRDSPLHF
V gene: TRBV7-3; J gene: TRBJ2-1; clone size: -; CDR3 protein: CASGSERYNEQFF
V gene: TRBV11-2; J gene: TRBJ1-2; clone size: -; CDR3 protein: CASSLDSLPETGYGYTF
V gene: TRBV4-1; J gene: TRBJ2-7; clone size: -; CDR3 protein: CASSQDPFRQDLYEQYF
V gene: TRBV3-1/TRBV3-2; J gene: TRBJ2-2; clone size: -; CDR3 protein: CASSQGTGYSGELFF
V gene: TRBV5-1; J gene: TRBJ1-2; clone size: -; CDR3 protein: CASRPTRQGENGYTF
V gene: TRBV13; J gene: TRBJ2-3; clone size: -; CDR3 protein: CASSLVPLSTDTQYF
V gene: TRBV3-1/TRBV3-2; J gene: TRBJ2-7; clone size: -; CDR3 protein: CASSQVGRGIYEQYF
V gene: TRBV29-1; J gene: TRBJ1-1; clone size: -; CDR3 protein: CSDSGNTEAFF
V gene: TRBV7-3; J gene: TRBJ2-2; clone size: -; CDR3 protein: CASSLTGDRNTGELFF
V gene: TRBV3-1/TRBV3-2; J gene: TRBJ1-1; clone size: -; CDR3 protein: CASSQDLFGATEAFF
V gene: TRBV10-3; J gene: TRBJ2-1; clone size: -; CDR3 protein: CAIRDTGLPYNEQFF
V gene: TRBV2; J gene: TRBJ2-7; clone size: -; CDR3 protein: CASSERTGGGYEQYF
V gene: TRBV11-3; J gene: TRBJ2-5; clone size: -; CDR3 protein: CASSLGLAGKTQYF
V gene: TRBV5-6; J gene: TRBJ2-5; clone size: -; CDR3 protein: CATLGSRPEETQYF
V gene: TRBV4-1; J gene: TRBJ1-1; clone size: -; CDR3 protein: CASSQERRQGNTEAFF
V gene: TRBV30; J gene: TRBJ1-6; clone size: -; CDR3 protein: CAWSRLGQGDSPLHF
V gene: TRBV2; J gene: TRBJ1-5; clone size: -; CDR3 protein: CASNSRGTNQPQHF
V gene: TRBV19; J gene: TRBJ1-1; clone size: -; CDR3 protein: CASSRTGETEAFF
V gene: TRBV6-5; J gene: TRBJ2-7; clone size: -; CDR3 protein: CASTATGGEYEQYF
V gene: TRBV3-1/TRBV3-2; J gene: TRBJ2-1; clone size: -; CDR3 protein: CASSLGLADYNEQFF
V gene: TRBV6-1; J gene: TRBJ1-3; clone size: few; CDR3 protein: CASSEPTGWNTIYF
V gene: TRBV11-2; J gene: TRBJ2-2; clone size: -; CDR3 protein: CASSLSRGAANTGELFF
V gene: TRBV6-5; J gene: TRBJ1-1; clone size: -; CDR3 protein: CASSSQGARTEAFF
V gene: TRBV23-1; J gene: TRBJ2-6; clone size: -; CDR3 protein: CASRYVLTGANVLTF
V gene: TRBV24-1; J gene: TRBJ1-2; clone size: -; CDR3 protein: CATSIPGGLGYTF
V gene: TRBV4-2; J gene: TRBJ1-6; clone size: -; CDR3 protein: CASSQADILNSPLHF
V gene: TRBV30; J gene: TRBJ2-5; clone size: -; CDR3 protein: CAWSVLGRGETQYF